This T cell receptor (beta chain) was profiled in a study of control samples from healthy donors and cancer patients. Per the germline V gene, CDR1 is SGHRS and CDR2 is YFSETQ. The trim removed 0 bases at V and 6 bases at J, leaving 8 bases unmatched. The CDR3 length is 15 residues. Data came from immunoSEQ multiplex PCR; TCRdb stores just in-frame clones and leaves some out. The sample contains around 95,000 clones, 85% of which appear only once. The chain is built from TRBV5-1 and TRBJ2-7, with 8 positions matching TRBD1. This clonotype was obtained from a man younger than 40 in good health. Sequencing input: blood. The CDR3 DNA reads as TGCGCCAGCAGCTTGGAGGGCAGGGGGCGGCTCGAGCAGTACTTC. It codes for CASSLEGRGRLEQYF.